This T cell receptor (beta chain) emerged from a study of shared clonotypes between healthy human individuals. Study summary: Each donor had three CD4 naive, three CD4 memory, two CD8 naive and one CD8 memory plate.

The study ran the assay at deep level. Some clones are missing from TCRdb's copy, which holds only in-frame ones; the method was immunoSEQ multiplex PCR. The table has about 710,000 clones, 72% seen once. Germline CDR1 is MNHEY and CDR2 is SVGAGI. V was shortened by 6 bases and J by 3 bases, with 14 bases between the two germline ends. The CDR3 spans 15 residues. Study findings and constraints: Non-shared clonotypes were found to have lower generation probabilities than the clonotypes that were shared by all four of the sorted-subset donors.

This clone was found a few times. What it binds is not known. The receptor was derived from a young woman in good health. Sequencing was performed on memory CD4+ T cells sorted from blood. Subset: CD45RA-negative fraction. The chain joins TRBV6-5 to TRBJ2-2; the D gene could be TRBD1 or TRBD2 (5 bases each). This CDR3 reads CASSLRGIDTGELFF. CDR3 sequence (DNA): TGTGCCAGCAGCCTACGGGGCATCGACACCGGGGAGCTGTTTTTT.